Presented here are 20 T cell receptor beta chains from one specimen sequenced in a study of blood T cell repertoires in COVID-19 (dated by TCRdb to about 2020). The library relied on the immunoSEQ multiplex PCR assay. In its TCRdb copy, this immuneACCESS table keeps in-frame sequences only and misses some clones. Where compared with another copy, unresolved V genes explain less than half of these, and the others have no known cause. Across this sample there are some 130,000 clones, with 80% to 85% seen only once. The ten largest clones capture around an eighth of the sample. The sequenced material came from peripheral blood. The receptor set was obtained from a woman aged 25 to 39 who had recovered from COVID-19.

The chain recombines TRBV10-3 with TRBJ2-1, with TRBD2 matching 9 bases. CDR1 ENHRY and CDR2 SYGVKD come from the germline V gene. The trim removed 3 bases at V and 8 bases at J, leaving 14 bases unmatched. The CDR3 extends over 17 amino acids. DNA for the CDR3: TGTGCCATCAGTGAAGCCCAGGGACTAGCATCTTTCCATGAGCAGTTCTTC. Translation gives CAISEAQGLASFHEQFF.

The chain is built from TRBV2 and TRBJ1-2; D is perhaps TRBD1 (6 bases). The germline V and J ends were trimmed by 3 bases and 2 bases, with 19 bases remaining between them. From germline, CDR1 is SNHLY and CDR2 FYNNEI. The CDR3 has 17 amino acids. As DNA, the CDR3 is TGTGCCAGCAGTGATCCGAGGGGGTCAGGCGAAAACTATGGCTACACCTTC. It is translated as CASSDPRGSGENYGYTF.

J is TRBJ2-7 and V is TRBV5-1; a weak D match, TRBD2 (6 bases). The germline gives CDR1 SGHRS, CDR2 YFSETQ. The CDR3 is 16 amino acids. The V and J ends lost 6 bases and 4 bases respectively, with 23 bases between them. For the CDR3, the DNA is TGCGCCAGCACCCCAGGATCCCGCCGGGGGACTTACGAGCAGTACTTC. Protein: CASTPGSRRGTYEQYF. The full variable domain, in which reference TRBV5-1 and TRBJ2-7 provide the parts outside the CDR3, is KAGVTQTPRYLIKTRGQQVTLSCSPISGHRSVSWYQQTPGQGLQFLFEYFSETQRNKGNFPGRFSGRQFSNSRSEMNVSTLELGDSALYLCASTPGSRRGTYEQYFGPGTRLTVT.

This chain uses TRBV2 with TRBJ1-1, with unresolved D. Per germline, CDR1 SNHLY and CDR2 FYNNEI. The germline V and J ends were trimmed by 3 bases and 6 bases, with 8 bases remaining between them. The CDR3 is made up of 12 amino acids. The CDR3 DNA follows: TGTGCCAGCAGTGAGAGGATCTCTGAAGCTTTCTTT. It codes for CASSERISEAFF.

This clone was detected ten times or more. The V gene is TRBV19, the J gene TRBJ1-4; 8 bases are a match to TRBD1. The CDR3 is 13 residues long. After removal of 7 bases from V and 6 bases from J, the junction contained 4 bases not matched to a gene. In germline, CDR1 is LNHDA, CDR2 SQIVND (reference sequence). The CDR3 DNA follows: TGTGCCAGTATCAGGGGGCCGGATGAAAAACTGTTTTTT. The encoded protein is CASIRGPDEKLFF.

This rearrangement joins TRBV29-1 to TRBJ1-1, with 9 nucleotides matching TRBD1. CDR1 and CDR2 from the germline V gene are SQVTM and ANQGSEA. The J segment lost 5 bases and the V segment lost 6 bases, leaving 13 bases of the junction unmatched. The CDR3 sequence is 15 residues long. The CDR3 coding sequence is TGCAGCGTGGGGCGGAACAGGGGGCAAGGGACTGAAGCTTTCTTT. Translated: CSVGRNRGQGTEAFF.

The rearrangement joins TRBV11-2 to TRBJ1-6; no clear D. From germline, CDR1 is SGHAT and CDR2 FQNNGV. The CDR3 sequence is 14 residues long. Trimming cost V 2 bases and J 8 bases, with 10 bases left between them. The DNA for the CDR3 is TGTGCCAGCAGCTTAACCGGGGAGTATTCACCCCTCCACTTT. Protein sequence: CASSLTGEYSPLHF.

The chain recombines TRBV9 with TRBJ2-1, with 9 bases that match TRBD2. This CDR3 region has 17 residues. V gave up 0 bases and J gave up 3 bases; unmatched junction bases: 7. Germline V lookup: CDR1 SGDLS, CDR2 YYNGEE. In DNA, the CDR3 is TGTGCCAGCAGCGTAGATCAGGGACTAGCCGACTACAATGAGCAGTTCTTC. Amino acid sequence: CASSVDQGLADYNEQFF.

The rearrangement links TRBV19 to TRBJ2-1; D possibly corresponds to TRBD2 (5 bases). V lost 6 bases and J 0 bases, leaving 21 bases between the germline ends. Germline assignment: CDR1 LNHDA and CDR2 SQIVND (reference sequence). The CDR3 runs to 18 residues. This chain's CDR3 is CASRPHLPAVISYNEQFF. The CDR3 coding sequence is TGTGCCAGTAGACCTCATCTTCCAGCGGTTATCTCCTACAATGAGCAGTTCTTC. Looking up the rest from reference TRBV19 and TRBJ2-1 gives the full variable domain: DGGITQSPKYLFRKEGQNVTLSCEQNLNHDAMYWYRQDPGQGLRLIYYSQIVNDFQKGDIAEGYSVSREKKESFPLTVTSAQKNPTAFYLCASRPHLPAVISYNEQFFGPGTRLTVL.

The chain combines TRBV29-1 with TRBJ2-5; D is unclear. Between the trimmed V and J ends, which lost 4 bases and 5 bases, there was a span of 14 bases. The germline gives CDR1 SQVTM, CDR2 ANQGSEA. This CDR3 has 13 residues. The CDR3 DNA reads TGCAGCGTTGTATCACAGAATCGCGAGACCCAGTACTTC. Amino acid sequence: CSVVSQNRETQYF.

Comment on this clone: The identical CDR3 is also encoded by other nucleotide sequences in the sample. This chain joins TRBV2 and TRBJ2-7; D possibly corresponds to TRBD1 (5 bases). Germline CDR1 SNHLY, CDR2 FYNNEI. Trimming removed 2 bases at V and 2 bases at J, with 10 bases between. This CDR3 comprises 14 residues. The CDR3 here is CASSEQGETYEQYF. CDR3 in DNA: TGTGCCAGCAGTGAACAGGGCGAAACCTACGAGCAGTACTTC.

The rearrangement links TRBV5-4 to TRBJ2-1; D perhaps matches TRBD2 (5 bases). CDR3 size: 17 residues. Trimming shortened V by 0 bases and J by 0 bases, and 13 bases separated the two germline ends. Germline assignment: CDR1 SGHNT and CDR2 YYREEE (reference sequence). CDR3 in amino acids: CASSLASSRSSYNEQFF. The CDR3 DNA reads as TGTGCCAGCAGCTTGGCCTCTAGCAGAAGCTCCTACAATGAGCAGTTCTTC.

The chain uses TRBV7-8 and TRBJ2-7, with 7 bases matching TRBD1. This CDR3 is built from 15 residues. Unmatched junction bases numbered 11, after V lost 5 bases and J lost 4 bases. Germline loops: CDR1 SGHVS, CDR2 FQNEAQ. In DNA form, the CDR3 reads TGTGCCAGCAGCCTACTAGGGGACAGAATTTACGAGCAGTACTTC. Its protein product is CASSLLGDRIYEQYF. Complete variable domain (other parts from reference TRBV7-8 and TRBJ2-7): GAGVSQSPRYKVAKRGQDVALRCDPISGHVSLFWYQQALGQGPEFLTYFQNEAQLDKSGLPSDRFFAERPEGSVSTLKIQRTQQEDSAVYLCASSLLGDRIYEQYFGPGTRLTVT.

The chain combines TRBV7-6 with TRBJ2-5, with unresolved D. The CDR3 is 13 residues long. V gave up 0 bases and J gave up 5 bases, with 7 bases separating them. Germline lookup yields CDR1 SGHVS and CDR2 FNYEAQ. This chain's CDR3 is CASSLAVGETQYF. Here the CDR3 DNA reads TGTGCCAGCAGCTTAGCGGTCGGGGAGACCCAGTACTTC.

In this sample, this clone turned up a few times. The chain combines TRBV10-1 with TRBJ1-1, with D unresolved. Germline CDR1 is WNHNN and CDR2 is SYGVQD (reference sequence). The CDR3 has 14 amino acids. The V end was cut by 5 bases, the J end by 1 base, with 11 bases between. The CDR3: CASSKPTTNTEAFF. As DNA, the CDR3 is TGCGCCAGCAGTAAACCGACTACGAACACTGAAGCTTTCTTT.

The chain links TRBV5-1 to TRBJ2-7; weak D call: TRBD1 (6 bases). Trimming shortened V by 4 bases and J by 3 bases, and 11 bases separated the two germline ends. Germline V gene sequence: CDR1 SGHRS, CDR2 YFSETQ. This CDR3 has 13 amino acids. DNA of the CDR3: TGCGCCAGCAGCAGGGGGTGGGGCTACGAGCAGTACTTC. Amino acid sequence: CASSRGWGYEQYF.

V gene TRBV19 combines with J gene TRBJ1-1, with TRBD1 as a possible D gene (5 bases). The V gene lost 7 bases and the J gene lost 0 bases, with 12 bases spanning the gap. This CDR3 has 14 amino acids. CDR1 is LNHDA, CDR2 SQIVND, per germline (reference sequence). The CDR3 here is CASTTGHMNTEAFF. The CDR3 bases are TGTGCCAGTACCACTGGACATATGAACACTGAAGCTTTCTTT.

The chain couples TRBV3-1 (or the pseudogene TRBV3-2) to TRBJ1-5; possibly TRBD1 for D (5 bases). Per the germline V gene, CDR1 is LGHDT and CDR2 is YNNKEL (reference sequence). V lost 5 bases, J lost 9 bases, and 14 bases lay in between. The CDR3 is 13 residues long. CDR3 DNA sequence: TGTGCCAGCAGCAAGGGGCAGGTGCCGCCCCAGCATTTT. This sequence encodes CASSKGQVPPQHF.

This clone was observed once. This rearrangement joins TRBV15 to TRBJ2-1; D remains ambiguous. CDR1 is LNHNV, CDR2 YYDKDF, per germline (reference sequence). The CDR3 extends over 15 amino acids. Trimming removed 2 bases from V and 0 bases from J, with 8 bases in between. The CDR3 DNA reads TGTGCCACCAGCAGAATGATGAGCTCCTACAATGAGCAGTTCTTC. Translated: CATSRMMSSYNEQFF.

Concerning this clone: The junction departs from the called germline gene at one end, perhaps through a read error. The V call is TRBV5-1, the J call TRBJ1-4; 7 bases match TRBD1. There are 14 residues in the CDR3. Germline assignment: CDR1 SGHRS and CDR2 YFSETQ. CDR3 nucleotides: TGCGCCAGCAGCTTGCTGGGACAGCGAGAAAACCTGTTTTTT. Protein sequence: CASSLLGQRENLFF.